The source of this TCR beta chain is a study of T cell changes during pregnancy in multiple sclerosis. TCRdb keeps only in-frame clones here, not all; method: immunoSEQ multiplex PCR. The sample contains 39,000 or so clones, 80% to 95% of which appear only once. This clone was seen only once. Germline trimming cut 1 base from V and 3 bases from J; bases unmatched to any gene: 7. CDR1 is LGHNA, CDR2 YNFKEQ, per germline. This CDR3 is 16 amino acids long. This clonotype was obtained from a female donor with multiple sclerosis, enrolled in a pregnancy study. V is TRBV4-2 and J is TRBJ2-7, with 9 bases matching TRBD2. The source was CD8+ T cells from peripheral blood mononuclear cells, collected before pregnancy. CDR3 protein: CASSQGVKLAGYEQYF. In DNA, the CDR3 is TGTGCCAGCAGCCAAGGTGTAAAACTAGCGGGCTACGAGCAGTACTTC.